The 18 T cell receptor beta chains presented below share a single source sample, sequenced in a study of blood T cell repertoires in COVID-19. Generated by immunoSEQ multiplex PCR, the TCRdb table keeps only in-frame clones and is missing some. The table lists around 150,000 clones, around 81% of them singletons. Source material: peripheral blood. These receptors originate from a man aged 60-69 years with active or convalescent COVID-19.

Sample share makes this clone medium-sized. V is TRBV20-1 and J is TRBJ1-1, with 8 bases identical to TRBD1. The CDR3 runs 11 residues. V lost 3 bases and J lost 6; bases outside the gene matches: 0. The V gene's germline CDR1 is DFQATT and CDR2 SNEGSKA (reference sequence). CDR3 region: CSARDRAEAFF. In DNA, the CDR3 is TGCAGTGCTAGGGACAGGGCTGAAGCTTTCTTT.

This clone came up many times. This chain uses TRBV7-2 with TRBJ2-1, with a tentative D call TRBD2 (6 bases). Germline V lookup: CDR1 SGHTA, CDR2 FQGNSA. Trimming stripped 2 bases from V and 0 bases from J, with 14 bases between. The length of the CDR3 is 17 residues. CDR3 protein: CASSLRFGSSSYNEQFF. CDR3 sequence (DNA): TGTGCCAGCAGCTTAAGGTTCGGGAGCAGCTCCTACAATGAGCAGTTCTTC. The variable domain in full, with the rest retrieved from reference TRBV7-2 and TRBJ2-1, is GAGVSQSPSNKVTEKGKDVELRCDPISGHTALYWYRQSLGQGLEFLIYFQGNSAPDKSGLPSDRFSAERTGGSVSTLTIQRTQQEDSAVYLCASSLRFGSSSYNEQFFGPGTRLTVL.

In DNA form, the CDR3 reads TGTGCCAGCAAGGACAGGGAGAATTCACCCCTCCACTTT. Translated, it gives CASKDRENSPLHF. The chain uses TRBV2 and TRBJ1-6, with 8 positions matching TRBD1. Per the germline V gene, CDR1 is SNHLY and CDR2 is FYNNEI. The V and J ends lost 7 bases and 7 bases, in that order; junction bases with no gene match: 3. The CDR3 is 13 residues long.

V is TRBV27 and J is TRBJ2-1; 9 nucleotides agree with TRBD2. Unmatched junction bases numbered 1, after V lost 5 bases and J lost 5 bases. Germline CDR1 and CDR2: MNHEY and SMNVEV (reference sequence). CDR3 size: 13 residues. The CDR3 here is CASSGTSNNEQFF. For the CDR3, the DNA is TGTGCCAGCAGTGGGACTAGCAACAATGAGCAGTTCTTC.

The CDR3 is CASRQLATDTQYF. The CDR3 region has the DNA TGTGCCAGCAGGCAACTAGCCACAGATACGCAGTATTTT. This sequence joins TRBV6-5 and TRBJ2-3, with D possibly being TRBD2 (6 bases). Trimming removed 6 bases at V and 2 bases at J, with 9 bases between. Germline loops: CDR1 MNHEY, CDR2 SVGAGI. The length of the CDR3 is 13 residues.

Here the CDR3 DNA reads TGTGCCAGCAGCCCGGGACAGGGGGCTGCGCAGTTCTTC. It is translated as CASSPGQGAAQFF. The V and J genes are TRBV2 and TRBJ2-1, with 12 bases matching TRBD1. V was clipped by 6 bases and J by 12 bases; unmatched bases: 6. CDR3 length equals 13 residues. CDR1 and CDR2 from the germline V gene are SNHLY and FYNNEI.

This clone has a handful of counts. The chain uses TRBV28 and TRBJ2-7, with TRBD1 identical over 10 bases. Germline V gene sequence: CDR1 MDHEN, CDR2 SYDVKM. V shed 6 bases, J shed 4 bases, and the junction held 3 bases outside the gene matches. The CDR3 covers 13 residues. CDR3 bases: TGTGCCAGCAGCGACAGGGGGCGATACGAGCAGTACTTC. Protein product: CASSDRGRYEQYF.

This clone showed up many times. The V gene is TRBV10-3, the J gene TRBJ2-3, with 12 bases fitting TRBD2. Per germline, CDR1 ENHRY and CDR2 SYGVKD. V lost 7 bases and J lost 0; bases outside the gene matches: 11. The CDR3 is made up of 18 amino acids. CDR3 sequence: CAIKTSGGQSSSTDTQYF. In DNA form, the CDR3 reads TGTGCCATCAAAACTAGCGGGGGGCAATCTTCTAGCACAGATACGCAGTATTTT.

The chain recombines TRBV19 with TRBJ2-2; tentative D call: TRBD2 (6 bases). Between the trimmed V and J ends, which lost 7 bases and 5 bases, there was a span of 14 bases. The CDR3 is made up of 14 amino acids. Germline loops: CDR1 LNHDA, CDR2 SQIVND (reference sequence). The chain's CDR3 is CASNPMGGTGELFF. The CDR3, as DNA: TGTGCCAGTAACCCGATGGGGGGAACCGGGGAGCTGTTTTTT.

DNA of the CDR3: TGTGCCAGCAGCGACGAATGGGACACTCGGGGAAACACCATATATTTT. Encoded protein: CASSDEWDTRGNTIYF. The chain has TRBV9 and TRBJ1-3, with D maybe TRBD1 (6 bases). The CDR3 runs 16 residues. Trimming cost V 3 bases and J 4 bases, with 17 bases left between them. The germline CDR1 and CDR2 sequences are SGDLS and YYNGEE.

The chain links TRBV28 to TRBJ1-4, with TRBD1 as a possible D gene (6 bases). V was pared by 7 bases and J by 0 bases, with 9 bases between. Germline V gives CDR1 MDHEN, CDR2 SYDVKM. The CDR3 is 14 amino acids. For the CDR3, the DNA is TGTGCCAGCACCTCAGGGGCAACTAATGAAAAACTGTTTTTT. Translation: CASTSGATNEKLFF.

This clone was recorded at least ten times. The CDR3 nucleotides are TGTGCCAGCAGCTTAGATCTGTCAGGCGAGCAGTACTTC. Its protein is CASSLDLSGEQYF. This rearrangement joins TRBV11-2 to TRBJ2-7; D is unclear. CDR1 and CDR2 from the germline V gene are SGHAT and FQNNGV. This CDR3 region has 13 residues. The ends were cut back, 0 bases at V and 6 bases at J, with 9 bases in the middle.

The V call is TRBV5-1, the J call TRBJ1-6; tentatively, D is TRBD1 (6 bases). The CDR3 extends over 13 amino acids. V was trimmed by 7 bases and J by 3 bases, leaving 8 bases between them. Germline loops: CDR1 SGHRS, CDR2 YFSETQ. CDR3 sequence: CASGDIYNSPLHF. The CDR3 coding sequence is TGCGCCAGCGGGGACATCTATAATTCACCCCTCCACTTT.

V is TRBV7-9 and J is TRBJ2-1, with TRBD2 as a possible D gene (6 bases). This CDR3 is built from 17 residues. CDR1 and CDR2 from the germline V gene are SEHNR and FQNEAQ (reference sequence). V was trimmed by 2 bases and J by 5 bases, leaving 19 bases between them. CDR3 DNA: TGTGCCAGCAGCTTAAGACCGGGACTTGAGTTACACAATGAGCAGTTCTTC. Translated, it gives CASSLRPGLELHNEQFF.

Only a few counts were recorded for this clone. V and J are TRBV11-3 and TRBJ2-1, with 11 bases aligning to TRBD2. Germline assignment: CDR1 SGHNT and CDR2 YENEEA. The CDR3 covers 16 residues. V gave up 0 bases and J gave up 6 bases; unmatched junction bases: 4. CDR3 loop: CASSLDGTSGTNEQFF. The CDR3 nucleotides are TGTGCCAGCAGCTTAGATGGGACTAGCGGAACCAATGAGCAGTTCTTC.

This clone appeared once. The genes are TRBV9 and TRBJ1-6; maybe TRBD1 (6 bases). CDR1 and CDR2 (germline): SGDLS, YYNGEE. The CDR3 totals 14 residues. Deletions cut 3 bases from V and 7 bases from J, with 11 bases between. The CDR3 region has the DNA TGTGCCAGCAGCGAGAACAGGGCGAATTCACCCCTCCACTTT. Translating gives CASSENRANSPLHF.

The chain combines TRBV25-1 with TRBJ2-2, with a weak D call TRBD2 (6 bases). The V and J ends lost 6 bases and 6 bases respectively, with 17 bases between them. Germline lookup yields CDR1 MGHDK and CDR2 SYGVNS. This CDR3 comprises 15 residues. The CDR3 loop is CASRPGGGWSGELFF. CDR3 in DNA: TGTGCCAGCAGGCCCGGGGGTGGTTGGTCCGGGGAGCTGTTTTTT.

J is TRBJ2-1 and V is TRBV9; 8 bases line up with TRBD1. After removal of 3 bases from V and 3 bases from J, the junction contained 8 bases not matched to a gene. The CDR3 consists of 16 residues. Per germline, CDR1 SGDLS and CDR2 YYNGEE. DNA for the CDR3: TGTGCCAGCAGCGGACAGACAGGGGCCGTCTACAATGAGCAGTTCTTC. It is translated as CASSGQTGAVYNEQFF.